This is a list of T cell receptor beta chains from one sample in a study of cytomegalovirus exposure and HLA in healthy donors. Assay used: immunoSEQ multiplex PCR; TCRdb lists only in-frame clones, some missing. The sample consists of some 130,000 clones, over 60% of them appearing once. The sequenced material came from PBMCs. These receptors all stem from a man in his forties in good health and CMV-seronegative. Each CDR3 is given with its conserved first and last residue. Fields, in order: V gene, D gene, clone size, J gene, CDR3 DNA, CDR3 protein. D genes are given only for firm matches. Expanded clones are given a class, and other clones once, few, many or no size at all.

v_gene: TRBV7-9
d_gene: NA
abundance: NA
j_gene: TRBJ2-7
CDR3nt: TGTGCCAGCAGCTTAGAAGGCAGGGGCCACGAGCAGTACTTC
CDR3aa: CASSLEGRGHEQYF

v_gene: TRBV6-5
d_gene: NA
abundance: NA
j_gene: TRBJ2-7
CDR3nt: TGTGCCAGCAGTTACGGCGGGACGGGCTACGAGCAGTACTTC
CDR3aa: CASSYGGTGYEQYF

v_gene: TRBV7-7
d_gene: NA
abundance: NA
j_gene: TRBJ2-1
CDR3nt: TGTGCCAGCAGCGTTGGCGAAGGGCACGGGATTGAGCAGTTCTTC
CDR3aa: CASSVGEGHGIEQFF

v_gene: TRBV11-1
d_gene: NA
abundance: once
j_gene: TRBJ2-7
CDR3nt: TGTGCCAGCAGCACCCTCGCGAGCGAGCAGTACTTC
CDR3aa: CASSTLASEQYF

v_gene: TRBV4-1
d_gene: TRBD2
abundance: NA
j_gene: TRBJ2-3
CDR3nt: TGCGCCAGCAGCCAAGGAGCCCCGACTAGCGGGGTCTCTAGCACAGATACGCAGTATTTT
CDR3aa: CASSQGAPTSGVSSTDTQYF

v_gene: TRBV11-2
d_gene: NA
abundance: few
j_gene: TRBJ1-4
CDR3nt: TGTGCCAGCAGCTTTTCGGGAGTTGGCGAAAAACTGTTTTTT
CDR3aa: CASSFSGVGEKLFF

v_gene: TRBV11-3
d_gene: NA
abundance: NA
j_gene: TRBJ1-2
CDR3nt: TGTGCCAGCAGGTCTCAGGGATCACTTTCGGGCTACACCTTC
CDR3aa: CASRSQGSLSGYTF

v_gene: TRBV10-3
d_gene: TRBD1
abundance: NA
j_gene: TRBJ1-2
CDR3nt: TGTGCCACCGGACAGGGGCCTAACTATGGCTACACCTTC
CDR3aa: CATGQGPNYGYTF

v_gene: TRBV16
d_gene: TRBD1
abundance: NA
j_gene: TRBJ1-4
CDR3nt: TGTGCCAGCAGTCGGACAGGCGAGAATGAAAAACTGTTTTTT
CDR3aa: CASSRTGENEKLFF

v_gene: TRBV30
d_gene: NA
abundance: NA
j_gene: TRBJ2-5
CDR3nt: TGTGCCTGGAGTTCGGGAGAGACCCAGTACTTC
CDR3aa: CAWSSGETQYF

v_gene: TRBV9
d_gene: NA
abundance: NA
j_gene: TRBJ1-1
CDR3nt: TGTGCCAGCAGCATGGAGACGGGGACTGAAGCTTTCTTT
CDR3aa: CASSMETGTEAFF

v_gene: TRBV11-3
d_gene: TRBD1
abundance: once
j_gene: TRBJ2-3
CDR3nt: TGTGCCAGCAGCTTAGGAGGACAGGGAGGGTATTTT
CDR3aa: CASSLGGQGGYF

v_gene: TRBV27
d_gene: TRBD1
abundance: NA
j_gene: TRBJ1-1
CDR3nt: TGTGCCAGCAGGGAACAGGGGATGAACACTGAAGCTTTCTTT
CDR3aa: CASREQGMNTEAFF

v_gene: TRBV7-3
d_gene: NA
abundance: few
j_gene: TRBJ2-1
CDR3nt: TGTGCCAGCAGCTTAATGGCGATGTCGGTAGCGTCTACGGATGAGCAGTTCTTC
CDR3aa: CASSLMAMSVASTDEQFF

v_gene: TRBV27
d_gene: NA
abundance: NA
j_gene: TRBJ2-7
CDR3nt: TGTGCCAGCAGTTGGTTCCCTAGTACCGAGCAGTACTTC
CDR3aa: CASSWFPSTEQYF

v_gene: TRBV19
d_gene: NA
abundance: NA
j_gene: TRBJ1-1
CDR3nt: TGTGCCAGTAGCCAGGTGAACACTGAAGCTTTCTTT
CDR3aa: CASSQVNTEAFF

v_gene: TRBV4-2
d_gene: TRBD2
abundance: few
j_gene: TRBJ2-3
CDR3nt: TGTGCCAGCAGCCAAGATCCGGGAGGGACAGATACGCAGTATTTT
CDR3aa: CASSQDPGGTDTQYF

v_gene: TRBV28
d_gene: TRBD1
abundance: NA
j_gene: TRBJ1-2
CDR3nt: TGTGCCAGCAGTTTATCAGGGACAGGGCCCATCCGTCTCTATGGCTACACCTTC
CDR3aa: CASSLSGTGPIRLYGYTF

v_gene: TRBV5-4
d_gene: TRBD2
abundance: NA
j_gene: TRBJ2-3
CDR3nt: TGTGCCAGCAGCTTAAAGGCAGCGGGGGCCACAGATACGCAGTATTTT
CDR3aa: CASSLKAAGATDTQYF

v_gene: TRBV4-1
d_gene: TRBD1
abundance: NA
j_gene: TRBJ1-5
CDR3nt: TGCGCCAGCAGCCAAGATCGGGACAGTTATAGCAATCAGCCCCAGCATTTT
CDR3aa: CASSQDRDSYSNQPQHF

v_gene: TRBV5-1
d_gene: TRBD2
abundance: NA
j_gene: TRBJ2-5
CDR3nt: TGCGCCAGCAGCTTGGGACTAGCAGGGACCCAGTACTTC
CDR3aa: CASSLGLAGTQYF

v_gene: TRBV30
d_gene: NA
abundance: NA
j_gene: TRBJ1-4
CDR3nt: TGTGCCTGGAGCGGGACTGTGAATGAAAAACTGTTTTTT
CDR3aa: CAWSGTVNEKLFF

v_gene: TRBV2
d_gene: NA
abundance: NA
j_gene: TRBJ1-1
CDR3nt: TGTGCCAGCAGTGAAAGACAGCTGAACACTGAAGCTTTCTTT
CDR3aa: CASSERQLNTEAFF

v_gene: TRBV6-5
d_gene: NA
abundance: few
j_gene: TRBJ2-7
CDR3nt: TGTGCCAGCAGTTACTCGGCAGTCCCCCGACTCCACGAGCAGTACTTC
CDR3aa: CASSYSAVPRLHEQYF

v_gene: TRBV18
d_gene: NA
abundance: NA
j_gene: TRBJ1-1
CDR3nt: TGTGCCAGCTCACCTGTATCAGACACTGAAGCTTTCTTT
CDR3aa: CASSPVSDTEAFF

v_gene: TRBV2
d_gene: NA
abundance: NA
j_gene: TRBJ2-1
CDR3nt: TGTGCCAGAAATACCCAGGGGTACAATGAGCAGTTCTTC
CDR3aa: CARNTQGYNEQFF

v_gene: TRBV6-5
d_gene: TRBD1
abundance: once
j_gene: TRBJ1-2
CDR3nt: TGTGCCACCGGACAGGGGGCATGGGGCTACACCTTC
CDR3aa: CATGQGAWGYTF

v_gene: TRBV7-3
d_gene: NA
abundance: NA
j_gene: TRBJ1-1
CDR3nt: TGTGCCAGCAGCTTAACTCCGGGTATAGACACTGAAGCTTTCTTT
CDR3aa: CASSLTPGIDTEAFF

v_gene: TRBV7-9
d_gene: NA
abundance: NA
j_gene: TRBJ2-7
CDR3nt: TGTGCCAGCAGCTTTAGTCCCTACGAGCAGTACTTC
CDR3aa: CASSFSPYEQYF

v_gene: TRBV27
d_gene: TRBD2
abundance: NA
j_gene: TRBJ2-1
CDR3nt: TGTGCCAGCAGTTTCTCTAGCGGGGGGAATGAGCAGTTCTTC
CDR3aa: CASSFSSGGNEQFF

v_gene: TRBV30
d_gene: TRBD1
abundance: NA
j_gene: TRBJ1-1
CDR3nt: TGTGCCTGGGGAGAGAGCTGGACAGGCAACACTGAAGCTTTCTTT
CDR3aa: CAWGESWTGNTEAFF

v_gene: TRBV19
d_gene: TRBD2
abundance: NA
j_gene: TRBJ2-3
CDR3nt: TGTGCCAGTAGTATCCCCCCAAGAGCGGGAGACGAAGATACGCAGTATTTT
CDR3aa: CASSIPPRAGDEDTQYF

v_gene: TRBV1
d_gene: NA
abundance: NA
j_gene: TRBJ2-2
CDR3nt: TGCACCAGCAGCCAACCGAGCGGGAGTGACACCGGGGAGCTGTTTTTT
CDR3aa: CTSSQPSGSDTGELFF

v_gene: TRBV20-1
d_gene: NA
abundance: once
j_gene: TRBJ2-5
CDR3nt: TGCAGTGCTAGCGGTCAAGAGACCCAGTACTTC
CDR3aa: CSASGQETQYF

v_gene: TRBV19
d_gene: TRBD1
abundance: few
j_gene: TRBJ1-1
CDR3nt: TGTGCCAGTAGTCCAAAGCGGGACAGGGCGGCCACTGAAGCTTTCTTT
CDR3aa: CASSPKRDRAATEAFF

v_gene: TRBV15
d_gene: NA
abundance: NA
j_gene: TRBJ2-2
CDR3nt: TGTGCCACCGGGCAGGGAGGAGGGTGGATGTTTTTT
CDR3aa: CATGQGGGWMFF

v_gene: TRBV9
d_gene: NA
abundance: NA
j_gene: TRBJ1-2
CDR3nt: TGTGCCAGCAGCTTCTCCGGGGGAACTAACTATGGCTACACCTTC
CDR3aa: CASSFSGGTNYGYTF

v_gene: TRBV6-5
d_gene: TRBD1
abundance: NA
j_gene: TRBJ1-5
CDR3nt: TGTGCCAGCAGTTCCCGGGACAGGGGGCCTGATCAGCCCCAGCATTTT
CDR3aa: CASSSRDRGPDQPQHF

v_gene: TRBV5-1
d_gene: TRBD1
abundance: NA
j_gene: TRBJ1-5
CDR3nt: TGCGCCAGCAGCCCCACAGGGGATCGGGAGCCCCAGCATTTT
CDR3aa: CASSPTGDREPQHF

v_gene: TRBV7-2
d_gene: TRBD1
abundance: NA
j_gene: TRBJ1-2
CDR3nt: TGTGCCAGCAGCTTAGGAGCCGGGACAGCTAACTATGGCTACACCTTC
CDR3aa: CASSLGAGTANYGYTF

v_gene: TRBV5-1
d_gene: TRBD1
abundance: NA
j_gene: TRBJ1-4
CDR3nt: TGCGCCAGCAGCCACGGGACAGCGCCAGAAAAACTGTTTTTT
CDR3aa: CASSHGTAPEKLFF

v_gene: TRBV9
d_gene: NA
abundance: NA
j_gene: TRBJ1-2
CDR3nt: TGTGCCAGCAGCGTGGGCCCCGGGGGTAGGGAGGATGGCTACACCTTC
CDR3aa: CASSVGPGGREDGYTF

v_gene: TRBV7-8
d_gene: TRBD1
abundance: NA
j_gene: TRBJ1-6
CDR3nt: TGTGCCAGCAGCCGACAGGGGAACAATTCACCCCTCCACTTT
CDR3aa: CASSRQGNNSPLHF

v_gene: TRBV6-5
d_gene: TRBD1
abundance: NA
j_gene: TRBJ1-1
CDR3nt: TGTGCCAGCACCGATGGGACAGGTGGTTCTTTCTTT
CDR3aa: CASTDGTGGSFF

v_gene: TRBV7-6
d_gene: NA
abundance: NA
j_gene: TRBJ2-1
CDR3nt: TGTGCCAGCAGCAGGATAGCCGGGAACCTCAATGAGCAGTTCTTC
CDR3aa: CASSRIAGNLNEQFF

v_gene: TRBV21-1
d_gene: NA
abundance: NA
j_gene: TRBJ2-7
CDR3nt: TGTGCCAGCAGCAAAAGCGACAGGAGCCCCTACGAGCAGTACTTC
CDR3aa: CASSKSDRSPYEQYF

v_gene: TRBV11-3
d_gene: TRBD2
abundance: NA
j_gene: TRBJ2-2
CDR3nt: TGTGCCAGCAGCTTAGCCCTAGCGGGAGGGGACACCGGGGAGCTGTTTTTT
CDR3aa: CASSLALAGGDTGELFF

v_gene: TRBV4-1
d_gene: NA
abundance: once
j_gene: TRBJ2-7
CDR3nt: TGCGCCAGCAGCCAAGATATAGTAAGTCTGGGGGCTTTCTACGAGCAGTACTTC
CDR3aa: CASSQDIVSLGAFYEQYF

v_gene: TRBV6-5
d_gene: TRBD1
abundance: few
j_gene: TRBJ1-5
CDR3nt: TGTGCCAGCAGTCCGGGACAGGGGGTGCAGCCCCAGCATTTT
CDR3aa: CASSPGQGVQPQHF

v_gene: TRBV6-5
d_gene: TRBD2
abundance: NA
j_gene: TRBJ2-1
CDR3nt: TGTGCCAGCAGTTACTCGCTAGCGGGAGTCAATGAGCAGTTCTTC
CDR3aa: CASSYSLAGVNEQFF

v_gene: TRBV14
d_gene: NA
abundance: NA
j_gene: TRBJ2-2
CDR3nt: TGTGCCAGCAGCCAATATGTTCCTTCTACCGGGGAGCTGTTTTTT
CDR3aa: CASSQYVPSTGELFF

v_gene: TRBV30
d_gene: NA
abundance: NA
j_gene: TRBJ1-1
CDR3nt: TGTGCCTGGAGTGTAGGAGTGAACACTGAAGCTTTCTTT
CDR3aa: CAWSVGVNTEAFF

v_gene: TRBV14
d_gene: NA
abundance: NA
j_gene: TRBJ2-3
CDR3nt: TGTGCCAGCAGCCAAGAGGACACCAACCTAAGCACAGATACGCAGTATTTT
CDR3aa: CASSQEDTNLSTDTQYF

v_gene: TRBV28
d_gene: NA
abundance: NA
j_gene: TRBJ2-7
CDR3nt: TGTGCCAGCACCCAGGCAGGGATCCACGAGCAGTACTTC
CDR3aa: CASTQAGIHEQYF

v_gene: TRBV30
d_gene: NA
abundance: NA
j_gene: TRBJ2-7
CDR3nt: TGTGCCTGGAGTTTCGGGGGCTACGAGCAGTACTTC
CDR3aa: CAWSFGGYEQYF

v_gene: TRBV19
d_gene: NA
abundance: NA
j_gene: TRBJ2-7
CDR3nt: TGTGCCAGTAGTCCCGGGACACACTACGAGCAGTACTTC
CDR3aa: CASSPGTHYEQYF